A single TCR beta chain is shown here with its context. This sample stems from a study of CD8 T cells in Susac syndrome. The CDR3 spans 16 residues. Germline V gene lookup returns CDR1 MGHDK and CDR2 SYGVNS. V lost 2 bases to trimming and J lost 9 bases, with 21 bases between them. RNA in amounts of about 0.5 to 1 ug was reverse transcribed with random hexamers. TCRdb redid the calling of the immunoSEQ multiplex PCR reads with MiXCR, one entry per CDR3 protein. The sample has 150,000 to 200,000 distinct CDR3 sequences, roughly 92% seen once. The origin of this receptor is a human donor in good health. The sample consisted of CD4+ T cells from PBMCs. The chain is built from TRBV25-1 and TRBJ2-3, with D tentatively TRBD1 (6 bases). The CDR3 DNA reads as TGTGCCAGCAGTGAAAGGTTGAGGGGGAGCGGAGGAACGCAGTATTTT. This sequence encodes CASSERLRGSGGTQYF.